These T cell receptor beta chains were read from a single sample in a study of identical twins. TCRdb reprocessed the 5' RACE reads via MiXCR and lists one record per CDR3 protein. The data hold fewer than 900,000 distinct CDR3 sequences, with 18% observed a single time. In addition, the sample was reused for a study of T cells expressing NK-cell markers.

Specimen: PBMCs. The source is a young woman in good health. Both conserved end residues are part of each CDR3. D genes are given only for firm matches. For some rows the clone size is stated as once, few or many, or as a class when expanded; others skip it.

cdr3_nt cdr3_aa j_call d_call v_call clone_size
TGTGCCAGCAGCCTAAGGACAGAGCAGTTCTTC CASSLRTEQFF TRBJ2-1 NA TRBV12-3/TRBV12-4 NA
TGCGCCAGCAGCACCGTCCTAACGGGGGAGCAGTACTTC CASSTVLTGEQYF TRBJ2-7 NA TRBV5-1 NA
TGTGCCAGCAGCCAAGACACACTGAGAGTGCGGTACGATTCACCCCTCCACTTT CASSQDTLRVRYDSPLHF TRBJ1-6 NA TRBV4-2 few
TGCGCCAGCAGCCCCCAAAACAGGGTGAACACTGAAGCTTTCTTT CASSPQNRVNTEAFF TRBJ1-1 NA TRBV5-1 NA
TGCGCCAGCAGCTTGCAGTCAGGGTTGTCCTACAATGAGCAGTTCTTC CASSLQSGLSYNEQFF TRBJ2-1 NA TRBV5-1 NA
TGTGCCAGCAGCGCTGGGGACGAGAACATTCAGTACTTC CASSAGDENIQYF TRBJ2-4 NA TRBV9 NA
TGTGCCAGCAGCGGCCGACTAGCGGGGGACACAGATACGCAGTATTTT CASSGRLAGDTDTQYF TRBJ2-3 TRBD2 TRBV3-1 few
TGTGCCAGCAGCCATAGGACACTTCACGAGCAGTACTTC CASSHRTLHEQYF TRBJ2-7 NA TRBV7-3 NA
TGTGCCAGCAGCGCGACAGGGAAGAACTACGAGCAGTACTTC CASSATGKNYEQYF TRBJ2-7 TRBD1 TRBV7-9 few
TGTGCCAGCAGCTCTTGGCGAGCCGGTGATGAGCAGTTCTTC CASSSWRAGDEQFF TRBJ2-1 NA TRBV25-1 many
TGTGCCAGCAGCGACTATGGGGGGCCGGCCTATCAGCCCCAGCATTTT CASSDYGGPAYQPQHF TRBJ1-5 NA TRBV27 few
TGCAGCGTAGGGACATTCCCTAGCCCCCTTAGGTACAATGAGCAGTTCTTC CSVGTFPSPLRYNEQFF TRBJ2-1 NA TRBV29-1 few
TGCAGTGCTAGAGAAGGGGGGGAGGCTGAGCAGTTCTTC CSAREGGEAEQFF TRBJ2-1 NA TRBV20-1 few
TGTGCCAGCTTATCAGGGGGCACGTACGAGCAGTACTTC CASLSGGTYEQYF TRBJ2-7 TRBD1 TRBV2 NA
TGTGCCACCAGCAGAGCGGTGACAAATACGCAGTATTTT CATSRAVTNTQYF TRBJ2-3 NA TRBV15 NA
TGTGCCAGCAGCTTAGAGGGCGGTTACACCGGGGAGCTGTTTTTT CASSLEGGYTGELFF TRBJ2-2 NA TRBV7-2 few
TGTGCCAGCAGAACCGGGACGGTGGACAATGAGCAGTTCTTC CASRTGTVDNEQFF TRBJ2-1 NA TRBV12-3/TRBV12-4 NA
TGTGCCAGCAGTTTCAGTCAACTCAATCAGCCCCAGCATTTT CASSFSQLNQPQHF TRBJ1-5 NA TRBV12-3/TRBV12-4 few
TGCGCCAGCAGGTACTCCCCCGGGACAGGGGGTTCCGAGCAGTACTTC CASRYSPGTGGSEQYF TRBJ2-7 TRBD1 TRBV5-1 NA
TGCAGCGTTACCGGGACTAGCTACGAGCAGTACTTC CSVTGTSYEQYF TRBJ2-7 TRBD2 TRBV29-1 NA
TGCAGTGCTAGGGTGGGTAGTTGGGCGAATGAGCAGTTCTTC CSARVGSWANEQFF TRBJ2-1 NA TRBV20-1 NA
TGTGCCAGCAGCAACCTGGGCCAAGGAGGCACAGATACGCAGTATTTT CASSNLGQGGTDTQYF TRBJ2-3 NA TRBV5-5 few
TGTAGTGCTCAAACCTCCGGGACGGTCGATCAGCCCCAGCATTTT CSAQTSGTVDQPQHF TRBJ1-5 NA TRBV20-1 NA
TGCAGTGCTAACAGGATGGACACTGAAGCTTTCTTT CSANRMDTEAFF TRBJ1-1 NA TRBV20-1 NA
TGTGCCAGCAGCCAAGACCCAACTAGCGGGAGGACTAGCTCCTACAATGAGCAGTTCTTC CASSQDPTSGRTSSYNEQFF TRBJ2-1 TRBD2 TRBV14 NA
TGTGCCTGGAGCACTAGCGGAAGAAATGAGCAGTTCTTC CAWSTSGRNEQFF TRBJ2-1 TRBD2 TRBV30 NA
TGCGCCAGCAGCCAAACTCGTAGCGGGGTGGGAGAGACCCAGTACTTC CASSQTRSGVGETQYF TRBJ2-5 TRBD2 TRBV4-1 few
TGTGCCAGCAGCAGCCTCCGTGTAGGGGCCCGACAGAACCAAGAGACCCAGTACTTC CASSSLRVGARQNQETQYF TRBJ2-5 NA TRBV25-1 NA
TGCAGTGCGCCGACTAGCGGGGGGTCAACAGATACGCAGTATTTT CSAPTSGGSTDTQYF TRBJ2-3 TRBD2 TRBV20-1 few
TGTGCCAGCAGTTACTCGAAAGGGAGAGAGACCCAGTACTTC CASSYSKGRETQYF TRBJ2-5 NA TRBV6-5 few
TGCAGTGCTAGAGATAGAAGGTTTTCTAATGAAAAACTGTTTTTT CSARDRRFSNEKLFF TRBJ1-4 NA TRBV20-1 NA
TGTGCCAGCTCGCCGCGTGGTGGGGCGCACAACACAGATACGCAGTATTTT CASSPRGGAHNTDTQYF TRBJ2-3 NA TRBV18 NA
TGTGCCAGCAGTGCTCAGGGAGATAGCAATCAGCCCCAGCATTTT CASSAQGDSNQPQHF TRBJ1-5 NA TRBV12-3/TRBV12-4 NA
TGTGCCTGGAGTTTTCTCGGGATTGAGCAGTTCTTC CAWSFLGIEQFF TRBJ2-1 NA TRBV30 many
TGTGCCAGCAGTGTGAGCGGGAACTACGAGCAGTACTTC CASSVSGNYEQYF TRBJ2-7 TRBD2 TRBV25-1 NA
TGCAGTGCGGACTCTGACAGGAAAGAGACCCAGTACTTC CSADSDRKETQYF TRBJ2-5 NA TRBV20-1 NA
TGTGCCAGCACTCCACGGGGCTCTAACTATGGCTACACCTTC CASTPRGSNYGYTF TRBJ1-2 NA TRBV6-2/TRBV6-3 NA
TGTGCCAGCAGTCCCCTAGCGGGACGCGAGCAGTACTTC CASSPLAGREQYF TRBJ2-7 TRBD2 TRBV6-2/TRBV6-3 NA
TGCGCCAGCAGTATGTCCGGGGAGCTGTTTTTT CASSMSGELFF TRBJ2-2 NA TRBV5-1 NA
TGTGCCAGCAGCGGGGGCCGGGAGCAGTACTTC CASSGGREQYF TRBJ2-7 NA TRBV9 NA
TGCGCCAGCAGCTTGGTTGTTAGCGGATCCTACAATGAGCAGTTCTTC CASSLVVSGSYNEQFF TRBJ2-1 NA TRBV5-1 NA
TGCGCCAGCAGCGCTACCCTAGCGGGAGGGTTTTACGAGCAGTACTTC CASSATLAGGFYEQYF TRBJ2-7 TRBD2 TRBV5-1 NA
TGCGCCAGCAGCCAAGGTCGTCGGGCTGGAGACGAGACCCAGTACTTC CASSQGRRAGDETQYF TRBJ2-5 NA TRBV4-1 NA
TGTGCCAGCTCTCAGGGTGTCCCTCGCAATGAGCAGTTCTTC CASSQGVPRNEQFF TRBJ2-1 NA TRBV18 NA
TGCAGTGCTAGAGATCCAACAGCCCAAGATACGCAGTATTTT CSARDPTAQDTQYF TRBJ2-3 NA TRBV20-1 few
TGTGCCAGCAGTTTAGCCGGCCTAGGGGAGCAGTTCTTC CASSLAGLGEQFF TRBJ2-1 NA TRBV12-3/TRBV12-4 few